This TCR beta chain appears in the sequencing data of a study of T-cell memory formation after mild COVID-19. In its sample, this clonotype was seen many times. TCRdb independently ran MiXCR on the 5' RACE reads; one entry per CDR3 protein. The data hold 35,000 to 50,000 distinct CDR3 sequences, with over 6.5% observed a single time. Trimming at V came to 1 base and at J to 14 bases, leaving 4 bases not matched to a gene. This CDR3 comprises 12 residues. Per the germline V gene, CDR1 is LGHDT and CDR2 is YNNKEL (reference sequence). Sample: PBMCs or a T cell subset sorted from them (not recorded which). The TCR comes from an adult who had mild COVID-19 (a few samples of this study predate the infection). Cell type and time point are not known. The genes are TRBV3-1 and TRBJ2-1; 8 bases fit TRBD2. The CDR3 coding sequence is TGTGCCAGCAGCCAAGCCGGGACTAGGGAGTTCTTC. Its protein is CASSQAGTREFF.